A selection of T cell receptor beta chains follows, all from one sample in a study of blood T cell repertoires in COVID-19. Sequenced by immunoSEQ multiplex PCR; TCRdb stores in-frame clones only, minus some. The sample comprises 200,000 to 250,000 clones, just over 85% of which are singletons, and around a tenth rests with the top ten. Sequencing input: peripheral blood. These receptors were taken from a middle-aged man with COVID-19, enrolled during active disease. Each CDR3 is given with its conserved first and last residue. Each record gives: D gene, clone size, V gene, J gene, CDR3 protein, CDR3 DNA. The D gene is left open where the match is weak. The size entry is marked missing in some rows and otherwise reads once, few, many or a size class.

>TRBD1|.|TRBV30|TRBJ1-4
CASDRGEKLFF
TGTGCCTCCGACAGGGGAGAAAAACTGTTTTTT
>.|.|TRBV12-3/TRBV12-4|TRBJ2-6
CASRATGANVLTF
TGTGCCAGCAGGGCAACTGGGGCCAACGTCCTGACTTTC
>.|once|TRBV5-1|TRBJ1-6
CASSLGAGVSYNSPLHF
TGCGCCAGCAGCTTGGGGGCAGGGGTCTCCTATAATTCACCCCTCCACTTT
>.|.|TRBV7-9|TRBJ2-3
CASSPGLSTDTQYF
TGTGCCAGCAGCCCGGGACTGAGCACAGATACGCAGTATTTT
>TRBD1|.|TRBV4-3|TRBJ2-5
CASSQDPGQGVEAQYF
TGCGCCAGCAGCCAAGATCCGGGACAGGGGGTTGAGGCCCAGTACTTC
>.|.|TRBV7-9|TRBJ1-1
CASSLVPGDTEAFF
TGTGCCAGCAGCTTAGTTCCGGGGGACACTGAAGCTTTCTTT
>.|.|TRBV23-1|TRBJ1-1
CASSYRAAEAFF
TGCGCCAGCAGTTACAGGGCAGCTGAAGCTTTCTTT
>TRBD2|.|TRBV5-1|TRBJ2-1
CASSSQAGGINEQFF
TGCGCCAGCAGCTCCCAGGCGGGGGGAATCAATGAGCAGTTCTTC
>.|.|TRBV24-1|TRBJ1-2
CATSDPRGGDNNYGYTF
TGTGCCACCAGTGATCCCCGAGGGGGAGATAATAACTATGGCTACACCTTC
>TRBD2|.|TRBV5-6|TRBJ2-3
CASSLGLATDTQYF
TGTGCCAGCAGCCTGGGACTAGCCACAGATACGCAGTATTTT
>.|.|TRBV5-1|TRBJ2-2
CASRWDTSTGELFF
TGCGCCAGCAGATGGGACACGAGCACCGGGGAGCTGTTTTTT
>.|once|TRBV14|TRBJ1-3
CASSRRDRAPGNTIYF
TGTGCCAGCAGCCGCCGAGACAGAGCACCTGGAAACACCATATATTTT
>.|.|TRBV25-1|TRBJ1-2
CASQGSPSGYTF
TGTGCCAGCCAGGGTTCTCCGTCTGGCTACACCTTC
>.|.|TRBV27|TRBJ1-4
CASSYNRDTAAEKLFF
TGTGCCAGCAGTTACAACCGGGACACGGCGGCCGAAAAACTGTTTTTT
>.|.|TRBV3-1/TRBV3-2|TRBJ1-4
CASSQVGSYANEKLFF
TGTGCCAGCAGCCAAGTTGGTTCCTACGCTAATGAAAAACTGTTTTTT
>.|.|TRBV19|TRBJ1-6
CASSPAGGRVTSPLHF
TGTGCCAGTAGTCCCGCGGGGGGGCGAGTTACTTCACCCCTCCACTTT
>.|.|TRBV2|TRBJ1-3
CASRAADGNTIYF
TGTGCCAGCAGGGCGGCAGACGGAAACACCATATATTTT
>TRBD2|.|TRBV28|TRBJ2-3
CASSPRLGEGTQYF
TGTGCCAGCAGTCCAAGACTAGGGGAGGGGACGCAGTATTTT
>TRBD2|.|TRBV5-1|TRBJ2-3
CASSQLAGTTDTQYF
TGCGCCAGCAGTCAACTAGCGGGGACCACAGATACGCAGTATTTT
>TRBD2|once|TRBV7-9|TRBJ2-1
CASSLIAGADEQFF
TGTGCCAGCAGCTTAATAGCGGGGGCTGATGAGCAGTTCTTC
>TRBD1|.|TRBV18|TRBJ1-1
CASSTDRANTEAFF
TGTGCCAGCTCAACGGACAGGGCCAACACTGAAGCTTTCTTT
>TRBD1|.|TRBV27|TRBJ1-1
CARPSGTGTNTEAFF
TGTGCCAGACCCTCCGGGACAGGGACAAACACTGAAGCTTTCTTT
>.|.|TRBV29-1|TRBJ2-7
CSVAGQTYEQYF
TGCAGCGTGGCCGGACAGACCTACGAGCAGTACTTC
>TRBD1|.|TRBV6-4|TRBJ1-6
CASSALGQGASPLHF
TGTGCCAGCAGTGCCCTGGGACAGGGGGCTTCACCCCTCCACTTT
>.|.|TRBV27|TRBJ1-2
CASSHGSETDLYGYTF
TGTGCCAGCAGTCATGGCAGCGAAACCGACCTCTATGGCTACACCTTC
>TRBD1|.|TRBV18|TRBJ1-4
CASSPTTGGGEKLFF
TGTGCCAGCTCACCGACGACAGGGGGAGGTGAAAAACTGTTTTTT
>TRBD1|.|TRBV19|TRBJ1-5
CASSMRPGQGHQPQHF
TGTGCCAGTAGTATGCGACCGGGACAGGGACATCAGCCCCAGCATTTT
>.|.|TRBV28|TRBJ1-4
CASRARQVLDEKLFF
TGTGCCAGCAGAGCGAGACAGGTCTTAGATGAAAAACTGTTTTTT
>.|.|TRBV7-9|TRBJ2-4
CASSYPGAKNIQYF
TGTGCCAGCAGTTACCCAGGGGCCAAAAACATTCAGTACTTC
>TRBD2|.|TRBV7-2|TRBJ2-7
CASTFGGGYEQYF
TGTGCCAGCACCTTTGGGGGAGGGTACGAGCAGTACTTC
>.|.|TRBV14|TRBJ1-1
CASSAQDTPWDTEAFF
TGTGCCAGCAGCGCCCAGGACACCCCCTGGGACACTGAAGCTTTCTTT
>.|.|TRBV19|TRBJ1-2
CASSIMRRARSSAMEGYTF
TGTGCCAGTAGTATAATGAGGCGGGCCAGAAGCTCCGCTATGGAGGGCTACACCTTC
>TRBD2|.|TRBV11-2|TRBJ2-1
CASSLGLADYNEQFF
TGTGCCAGCAGCTTGGGACTAGCGGATTACAATGAGCAGTTCTTC
>TRBD2|.|TRBV10-2|TRBJ2-2
CATQAPLAGGELFF
TGCGCCACCCAAGCACCCCTAGCGGGGGGGGAGCTGTTTTTT
>.|.|TRBV6-2/TRBV6-3|TRBJ2-1
CASSSRWGGGSSYNEQFF
TGTGCCAGCAGTTCCAGGTGGGGCGGGGGCAGCTCCTACAATGAGCAGTTCTTC
>TRBD1|.|TRBV7-6|TRBJ2-1
CASSYGQGFGNEQFF
TGTGCCAGCAGCTACGGACAGGGGTTCGGCAATGAGCAGTTCTTC
>TRBD1|.|TRBV30|TRBJ2-1
CAWSVRDRTTQFF
TGTGCCTGGAGTGTACGGGACAGGACCACGCAGTTCTTC
>TRBD1|.|TRBV6-5|TRBJ2-7
CASSYSRWTGIEQYF
TGTGCCAGCAGTTACTCCCGCTGGACAGGGATCGAGCAGTACTTC